Listed here is a single TCR beta chain. The antigen is undetermined. Only in-frame clones appear in the TCRdb table, and some are missing; sequencing was by immunoSEQ multiplex PCR. The data contain more than 45,000 clones, over 75% of them seen just once; the ten biggest clones take up more than 3%. This sample stems from a study of OX40 agonist ivuxolimab in advanced cancers. The wider study: People who had prior anti-PD-1, anti-PD-L1 or anti-CTLA-4 therapy could take part, and roughly 44% had some.

Overall study results and limits: The authors also found low normalized T-cell clonal expansion in some nonresponders. Clonal expansion by week 6 occurred in CD4+ and CD8+ blood T cells (at 0.1 to 3.0 mg/kg). Partial responders receiving 0.1-3.0 mg/kg showed among the lowest clonal expansion.

The clonotype comes from an adult with an advanced solid tumor such as melanoma, head and neck, liver or kidney cancer. This sample comprised CD4+ or CD8+ T cells sorted from blood, obtained in a trial of the OX40 agonist ivuxolimab.

This CDR3 reads CASSSSGGQTQYF. The DNA for the CDR3 is TGCGCCAGCAGCTCCTCCGGGGGGCAGACCCAGTACTTC. The rearrangement joins TRBV5-1 to TRBJ2-5, with D perhaps matching TRBD2 (7 bases). Deletions cut 3 bases from V and 6 bases from J, with 12 bases between. CDR3 length equals 13 residues. Per the germline V gene, CDR1 is SGHRS and CDR2 is YFSETQ.